What follows are 2 T cell receptor beta chains derived from one specimen sequenced in a study of CD8 T cells in ankylosing spondylitis (dated 2017 in TCRdb). Libraries were prepared through 5' RACE. The sequencer listed for this sample is Illumina HiSeq 2500. TCRdb took the public reads, trimmed them with fastp at Q25, ran MiXCR for clone calling and kept in-frame beta chains. Each CDR3 protein gets just one entry, which takes the most common genes and DNA from the rows behind it. A total of 150,000 to 200,000 distinct CDR3 sequences appear in this sample, roughly 12% of them only once. The ten largest clones take up 25% to 35% of the sample. Sequenced: blood, either unsorted or a sorted T cell fraction (not recorded which). These receptors originate from a male donor with ankylosing spondylitis or in good health (not recorded which).

This clonotype was seen more than once but under ten times. This sequence joins TRBV6-5 and TRBJ2-3, with TRBD1 as a possible D gene (5 bases). The CDR3 contains 14 residues. Deletions cut 2 bases from V and 3 bases from J, with 9 bases between. Looked up from germline, CDR1 is MNHEY and CDR2 is SVGAGI. DNA of the CDR3: TGTGCCAGCAGTTACAATGGGGCGACAGATACGCAGTATTTT. It codes for CASSYNGATDTQYF.

This clonotype was seen repeatedly, ten times or more. The V gene is TRBV10-3, the J gene TRBJ1-1, with D hard to call. The length of the CDR3 is 14 residues. Trimming removed 2 bases from V and 1 base from J, with 8 bases in between. Germline assignment: CDR1 ENHRY and CDR2 SYGVKD. CDR3 sequence (DNA): TGTGCCATCAGTGAGGTCGGAAAGAACACTGAAGCTTTCTTT. As protein: CAISEVGKNTEAFF.